Each of the 26 T cell receptor beta chains below was sequenced from the same sample in a study of PD-L1 blockade in urothelial cancer. Regarding time point: pretreatment peripheral blood. TCRdb keeps only in-frame clones here, not all; method: immunoSEQ multiplex PCR. The top ten clones hold roughly 4% of a sample with approximately 52,000 clones, approximately 81% of them seen once. Sequenced here: PBMCs, sampled around atezolizumab (anti-PD-L1) treatment. The receptors originated from a man between 65 and 79 years old with urothelial cancer.

The genes are TRBV7-6 and TRBJ2-3; 12 bases are a match to TRBD2. Germline CDR1 SGHVS, CDR2 FNYEAQ. The J segment lost 2 bases and the V segment lost 5 bases, leaving 5 bases of the junction unmatched. The CDR3 length is 16 residues. The DNA of the CDR3 is TGTGCCAGCAGCCCGCGGACTAGCGGGAACACAGATACGCAGTATTTT. Amino acid sequence: CASSPRTSGNTDTQYF.

This sequence joins TRBV9 and TRBJ2-5; 11 positions agree with TRBD2. V lost 0 bases and J lost 5; bases outside the gene matches: 6. This CDR3 is built from 16 residues. Germline lookup yields CDR1 SGDLS and CDR2 YYNGEE. CDR3 DNA sequence: TGTGCCAGCAGCGTAGGCATAGCGGGGGGGCGTGAGACCCAGTACTTC. Translated: CASSVGIAGGRETQYF.

Here the CDR3 reads CASSWGLAGAGMEQFF. DNA of the CDR3: TGTGCCAGCAGCTGGGGACTAGCGGGAGCCGGGATGGAGCAGTTCTTC. V and J are TRBV11-2 and TRBJ2-1, with 14 bases aligning to TRBD2. Germline V CDR1 and CDR2: SGHAT, FQNNGV. The CDR3 is 16 amino acids. V lost 4 bases to trimming and J lost 10 bases; unmatched junction nucleotides: 9. Using reference TRBV11-2 and TRBJ2-1 for the parts outside the CDR3, the full variable domain is EAGVAQSPRYKIIEKRQSVAFWCNPISGHATLYWYQQILGQGPKLLIQFQNNGVVDDSQLPKDRFSAERLKGVDSTLKIQPAKLEDSAVYLCASSWGLAGAGMEQFFGPGTRLTVL.

This clone turned up a few times. The V call is TRBV4-2, the J call TRBJ1-2; no firm D call. This CDR3 is built from 14 residues. Trimming removed 0 bases from V and 6 bases from J, with 11 bases in between. Looked up from germline, CDR1 is LGHNA and CDR2 is YNFKEQ. The CDR3 DNA reads as TGTGCCAGCAGCCAAGAGAACGCGGCTCATGGCTACACCTTC. It yields the protein CASSQENAAHGYTF.

The chain recombines TRBV15 with TRBJ2-5; 10 nucleotides align to TRBD2. The CDR3 spans 15 residues. The V and J ends lost 3 bases and 7 bases, in that order; junction bases with no gene match: 8. Germline V lookup: CDR1 LNHNV, CDR2 YYDKDF (reference sequence). CDR3 bases: TGTGCCACCAGCAGGCCCGGACTAGCGGTTGGGACCCAGTACTTC. Translating gives CATSRPGLAVGTQYF.

The chain combines TRBV5-1 with TRBJ1-2, with D hard to call. This CDR3 comprises 13 residues. Germline CDR1 SGHRS, CDR2 YFSETQ. Trimming left V 0 bases short and J 3 bases short, with 6 bases between. The CDR3 is CASSLAEYYGYTF. As DNA, the CDR3 is TGCGCCAGCAGCTTGGCGGAGTACTATGGCTACACCTTC.

This clone was counted a few times. The chain joins TRBV6-1 to TRBJ2-4, with 10 bases identical to TRBD2. The V and J ends lost 3 bases and 1 base, in that order; junction bases with no gene match: 9. The germline CDR1 and CDR2 sequences are MNHNS and SASEGT. CDR3 length: 18 amino acids. The CDR3 region has the DNA TGTGCCAGCAGTGAGGTTGCTAGCGGGAGTTGGGCCAAAAACATTCAGTACTTC. Protein: CASSEVASGSWAKNIQYF.

This clone occurred once. The gene calls are TRBV5-1 and TRBJ2-1; 7 bases agree with TRBD2. This CDR3 is 16 amino acids long. V lost 1 base and J lost 4; bases outside the gene matches: 8. Per the germline V gene, CDR1 is SGHRS and CDR2 is YFSETQ. The CDR3 DNA is TGCGCCAGCAGCTTGTCGGTGGGAGGGTATTACAATGAGCAGTTCTTC. Its protein is CASSLSVGGYYNEQFF. The complete variable domain, with remaining parts taken from reference TRBV5-1 and TRBJ2-1, reads KAGVTQTPRYLIKTRGQQVTLSCSPISGHRSVSWYQQTPGQGLQFLFEYFSETQRNKGNFPGRFSGRQFSNSRSEMNVSTLELGDSALYLCASSLSVGGYYNEQFFGPGTRLTVL.

The V and J genes are TRBV2 and TRBJ2-1; 7 positions agree with TRBD2. The V segment lost 4 bases and the J segment 0 bases; nucleotides outside the gene matches: 6. The length of the CDR3 is 16 residues. The germline V gene encodes CDR1 SNHLY and CDR2 FYNNEI. The chain's CDR3 is CASSGGAGSSYNEQFF. The CDR3 DNA reads as TGTGCCAGCAGTGGGGGAGCGGGGAGCTCCTACAATGAGCAGTTCTTC.

The rearrangement links TRBV30 to TRBJ1-1; 9 bases match TRBD1. The V and J ends lost 0 bases and 0 bases, in that order; junction bases with no gene match: 11. The CDR3 runs to 18 residues. The germline V gene encodes CDR1 GTSNPN and CDR2 SVGIG (reference sequence). The CDR3 DNA is TGTGCCTGGAGTGTACCGAGTGGGGGGACAGGGATGAACACTGAAGCTTTCTTT. Its protein product is CAWSVPSGGTGMNTEAFF.

The V gene is TRBV18, the J gene TRBJ2-1; TRBD2 agrees at 16 bases. The germline V gene has CDR1 KGHSH and CDR2 LQKENI. V shed 3 bases and J 1 base; nucleotides not matched to a gene: 3. There are 18 residues in the CDR3. CDR3 DNA: TGTGCCAGCTCACCGCCGGGACTAGCGGGAGGGTCCTACAATGAGCAGTTCTTC. Protein: CASSPPGLAGGSYNEQFF.

The chain combines TRBV9 with TRBJ1-2, with TRBD1 as a possible D gene (5 bases). V was trimmed by 4 bases and J by 8 bases, leaving 18 bases between them. CDR3 length: 14 amino acids. Germline CDR1 reads SGDLS; CDR2 reads YYNGEE. CDR3 sequence (DNA): TGTGCCAGCAGCCTGTACGACAGCGTGATCGGCTACACCTTC. This codes for CASSLYDSVIGYTF.

The chain is built from TRBV6-4 and TRBJ2-1, with TRBD2 matching 12 bases. The CDR3 totals 16 residues. Germline V gene sequence: CDR1 MRHNA, CDR2 SNTAGT. The V gene end was trimmed by 3 bases and the J gene end by 7 bases; junction bases not matched to a gene: 7. CDR3 nucleotides: TGTGCCAGCAGTGAAGGGCTAGCGGGGGGGCAGAATGAGCAGTTCTTC. Protein product: CASSEGLAGGQNEQFF.

This chain connects TRBV4-3 to TRBJ1-1; TRBD1 is a possible D gene (5 bases). V shed 0 bases and J shed 6 bases, with 14 bases lying between them. The germline CDR1 and CDR2 sequences are LGHNA and YSLEER. The CDR3 totals 15 residues. The CDR3 spells CASSQDLWGAPEAFF. The CDR3 DNA reads TGCGCCAGCAGCCAAGATTTGTGGGGCGCCCCTGAAGCTTTCTTT.

This clone has a handful of counts. This sequence joins TRBV9 and TRBJ2-3; TRBD2 matches 9 bases. The CDR3 covers 16 residues. Germline V CDR1 and CDR2: SGDLS, YYNGEE. V lost 0 bases and J lost 2; bases outside the gene matches: 4. The CDR3 coding sequence is TGTGCCAGCAGCGTAGGGGCTAGCGGGGCCACAGATACGCAGTATTTT. Its translation is CASSVGASGATDTQYF.

The chain has TRBV25-1 and TRBJ1-6; 10 nucleotides align to TRBD1. The CDR3 runs to 15 residues. J gave up 13 bases and V 3 bases, and 9 bases lay outside the gene matches. Germline loops: CDR1 MGHDK, CDR2 SYGVNS. CDR3 sequence reads: CASSDSGTGVGPLHF. The CDR3 region has the DNA TGTGCCAGCAGTGACTCCGGGACAGGGGTAGGTCCCCTCCACTTT.

The chain carries TRBV11-3 and TRBJ2-7, with 11 positions matching TRBD1. Germline CDR1 is SGHNT and CDR2 is YENEEA. The CDR3 covers 16 residues. V was pared by 1 base and J by 2 bases, with 4 bases of the junction left unmatched. The CDR3 DNA sequence: TGTGCCAGCAGCTTAGGAGGGACAGGGGGAACCTACGAGCAGTACTTC. Translation gives CASSLGGTGGTYEQYF.

The chain uses TRBV11-3 and TRBJ2-7; D possibly corresponds to TRBD1 (6 bases). This CDR3 has 14 amino acids. Deletions cut 9 bases from V and 2 bases from J, with 17 bases between. In germline, CDR1 is SGHNT, CDR2 YENEEA. In DNA form, the CDR3 reads TGTGCCAGTTCCCCCGGGACAAAGACCTACGAGCAGTACTTC. Translation gives CASSPGTKTYEQYF.

The J gene is TRBJ2-2, the V gene TRBV5-4; 13 positions agree with TRBD2. Germline lookup yields CDR1 SGHNT and CDR2 YYREEE (reference sequence). V shed 0 bases and J 4 bases; nucleotides not matched to a gene: 3. The CDR3 spans 17 residues. The DNA of the CDR3 is TGTGCCAGCAGCTTGGTGGGACTAGCGGGAACCACCGGGGAGCTGTTTTTT. It yields the protein CASSLVGLAGTTGELFF.

This clone appeared a few times. J is TRBJ2-7 and V is TRBV28, with 7 bases identical to TRBD1. The V segment lost 4 bases and the J segment 7 bases; nucleotides outside the gene matches: 16. The CDR3 covers 16 residues. In germline, CDR1 is MDHEN, CDR2 SYDVKM. CDR3 amino acids: CASSSPDRRPGREQYF. In DNA, the CDR3 is TGTGCCAGCAGTTCGCCGGACAGGAGGCCTGGGAGAGAGCAGTACTTC.

V gene TRBV6-5 combines with J gene TRBJ2-7; 11 bases map to TRBD2. Germline CDR1 is MNHEY and CDR2 is SVGAGI. The CDR3 has 15 residues. V lost 4 bases to trimming and J lost 4 bases; unmatched junction nucleotides: 6. The CDR3 loop reads CASSSGLAGPYEQYF. Here the CDR3 DNA reads TGTGCCAGCAGTTCCGGACTAGCGGGTCCTTACGAGCAGTACTTC.

The genes are TRBV20-1 and TRBJ2-3; 7 positions match TRBD1. Losses at the gene ends were 6 bases for V and 9 bases for J; bases not matched to a gene: 6. Germline assignment: CDR1 DFQATT and CDR2 SNEGSKA (reference sequence). The CDR3 is 11 amino acids. CDR3 in DNA: TGCAGTGCAAGTAGACAGGGAACGCAGTATTTT. It encodes CSASRQGTQYF.

V is TRBV5-6 and J is TRBJ2-2; 7 bases are a match to TRBD1. V shed 5 bases, J shed 1 base, and the junction held 8 bases outside the gene matches. Germline V gene data show CDR1 as SGHDT and CDR2 as YYEEEE. The CDR3 runs 16 residues. Written as DNA, the CDR3 is TGTGCCAGCAGTAGACCGGGACAGATGAACACCGGGGAGCTGTTTTTT. Amino acid sequence: CASSRPGQMNTGELFF.

CDR3 coding DNA: TGTGCCACCAGCAGAGTCAGGATTCCCCATGAAAAACTGTTTTTT. Encoded protein: CATSRVRIPHEKLFF. The chain recombines TRBV15 with TRBJ1-4; D call uncertain. The CDR3 loop spans 15 amino acids. The germline V gene encodes CDR1 LNHNV and CDR2 YYDKDF (reference sequence). Trimming left V 1 base short and J 6 bases short, with 12 bases between. Filled out from reference TRBV15 and TRBJ1-4, the complete variable domain reads DAMVIQNPRYQVTQFGKPVTLSCSQTLNHNVMYWYQQKSSQAPKLLFHYYDKDFNNEADTPDNFQSRRPNTSFCFLDIRSPGLGDTAMYLCATSRVRIPHEKLFFGSGTQLSVL.

The chain has TRBV11-2 and TRBJ2-2; 11 nucleotides match TRBD2. Germline CDR1 and CDR2: SGHAT and FQNNGV. Trimming removed 2 bases from V and 6 bases from J; junction bases left unmatched: 11. CDR3 length: 18 residues. The CDR3 reads CASSLSSRLAGSPGELFF. CDR3 sequence (DNA): TGTGCCAGCAGCTTAAGTTCCCGACTAGCGGGGTCCCCCGGGGAGCTGTTTTTT.

V and J are TRBV7-3 and TRBJ2-5; TRBD1 matches 8 bases. The CDR3 length is 16 residues. The germline V gene has CDR1 SGHTA and CDR2 FQGTGA. The trim removed 5 bases at V and 2 bases at J, leaving 10 bases unmatched. CDR3 sequence: CASSQVQGEPQETQYF. The CDR3, as DNA: TGTGCCAGCAGCCAGGTACAGGGGGAGCCTCAAGAGACCCAGTACTTC.